This T cell receptor (beta chain) is drawn from a study of T cells in Graves' hyperthyroidism and ophthalmopathy. Regarding the study as a whole: Also found in blood were most expanded thyroid clonotypes above 0.001.

This CDR3 contains 11 residues. The germline V gene has CDR1 GTSNPN and CDR2 SVGIG (reference sequence). The V end was cut by 0 bases, the J end by 2 bases, with 2 bases between. It was 8 to 10 ml of fresh peripheral blood that supplied the PBMCs. RNA transcripts provided the source from which TCR beta CDR3 regions were amplified. The primer set for the first-round RT-PCR of the TCR CDR3 was HTBI. TCRdb independently ran MiXCR on the multiplex PCR reads; one entry per CDR3 protein. Among hundreds of thousands of distinct CDR3 sequences listed, about 15% were seen once. There are many counts of this clonotype. Antigen: not known.

This chain connects TRBV30 to TRBJ2-7; D is ambiguous. The clonotype was recovered from a woman between 40 and 50 years old with Graves' ophthalmopathy. Input material: blood. CDR3 protein: CAWSVTYEQYF. For the CDR3, the DNA is TGTGCCTGGAGTGTTACCTACGAGCAGTACTTC.